This passage covers 5 T cell receptor beta chains from one sample sequenced in a study of blood T cells in healthy people across ages (dated by TCRdb to between 2014 and 2016). Library construction relied on 5' RACE. Reads for this sample came from an Illumina HiSeq 2500. The second PCR ran for roughly 7 to 11 cycles and used a J-beta primer mix along with a sample-barcoded 5' primer. In-frame beta chains were kept once TCRdb had trimmed the public reads at Q25 with fastp and called clones with MiXCR. Records with the same CDR3 protein are collapsed into one entry carrying the most frequent genes and DNA. The sample includes about a million distinct CDR3 sequences, with approximately 50% observed a single time. The top ten clonotypes cover over 20% of the sample. The sample was blood. The receptors shown here come from a woman in her fifties or sixties in good health.

This chain links TRBV12-3 or TRBV12-4 with TRBJ1-5; no reliable D call. This CDR3 is 13 amino acids long. Trimming took 3 bases from V and 4 from J, leaving 7 bases between them. The CDR3 DNA reads TGTGCCAGCAGTTTTCAGCAGAATCAGCCCCAGCATTTT. This gives the protein CASSFQQNQPQHF.

The genes are TRBV12-3 or TRBV12-4 and TRBJ2-3; D tentatively reads TRBD1 or TRBD2 (5 bases each). This CDR3 has 14 residues. Between the trimmed V and J ends, which lost 11 bases and 2 bases, there was a span of 17 bases. The CDR3 bases are TGTGCCCTAGCCCCCGCAGGGCCCACAGATACGCAGTATTTT. Translating gives CALAPAGPTDTQYF.

The genes are TRBV9 and TRBJ2-1; tentatively, D is TRBD2 (5 bases). The end of the DNA aligns better with TRBJ2-7, so the J call may be wrong. The CDR3 extends over 13 amino acids. Germline-derived CDR1 and CDR2 are SGDLS and YYNGEE. The CDR3 spells CASSPKVGNGQYF. The CDR3 nucleotides read TGTGCCAGCAGCCCCAAAGTCGGGAATGGGCAGTACTTC.

The V gene is TRBV20-1, the J gene TRBJ2-3, with no clear D. Deletions cut 4 bases from V and 2 bases from J, with 19 bases between. CDR3 length: 16 residues. The germline gives CDR1 DFQATT, CDR2 SNEGSKA (reference sequence). The CDR3 DNA reads as TGCAGTGCTACATACGACGGACGGCATGTCACAGATACGCAGTATTTT. The encoded protein is CSATYDGRHVTDTQYF.

This clonotype was counted only a few times. The chain employs TRBV28 and TRBJ1-1; D gene uncertain. This CDR3 is built from 14 residues. The V gene lost 3 bases and the J gene lost 2 bases, with 10 bases spanning the gap. Looked up from germline, CDR1 is MDHEN and CDR2 is SYDVKM. In DNA, the CDR3 is TGTGCCAGCAGTTTGTTAGGAGTTAACACTGAAGCTTTCTTT. Translating gives CASSLLGVNTEAFF. The full variable domain, its missing parts supplied by reference TRBV28 and TRBJ1-1, is DVKVTQSSRYLVKRTGEKVFLECVQDMDHENMFWYRQDPGLGLRLIYFSYDVKMKEKGDIPEGYSVSREKKERFSLILESASTNQTSMYLCASSLLGVNTEAFFGQGTRLTVV.